The sequence of this T cell receptor beta chain was determined in a study of OX40 agonist ivuxolimab in advanced cancers. Study-wide points: More expanded clones were found, on average, in CD8+ than in CD4+ T cells.

TCRdb's table, derived via immunoSEQ multiplex PCR, lists solely in-frame clones and lacks some. The table includes 58,000 or so clones, roughly 80% detected once. Germline V lookup: CDR1 LNHDA, CDR2 SQIVND (reference sequence). This CDR3 region has 16 residues. V was clipped by 4 bases and J by 5 bases, with 18 bases between them. Points on this clone: Its antigen is unknown.

The source is an adult with an advanced solid tumor such as melanoma, head and neck, liver or kidney cancer. The sequences come from CD4+ or CD8+ T cells sorted from blood, collected in a trial of the OX40 agonist ivuxolimab. The rearrangement joins TRBV19 to TRBJ2-1; TRBD2 is a possible D gene (5 bases). CDR3 sequence: CASSTTASSRDNEQFF. CDR3 nucleotides: TGTGCCAGTAGTACCACCGCTAGCTCTCGGGACAATGAGCAGTTCTTC.